These T cell receptor beta chains were read from a single sample in a study of T-cell reconstitution after alpha-beta-depleted transplantation in children. In TCRdb, the PCR reads were re-called with MiXCR into one record per CDR3 protein. In the table there are about 250,000 distinct CDR3 sequences, roughly 25% of which are singletons. Sample: PBMCs, mostly from graft donor cells, taken 360 days after TCRalphabeta/CD19-depleted stem cell transplant. The origin of the receptors is a female patient between 2 and 10 years old who had a stem cell transplant for congenital amegakaryocytic thrombocytopenia, so the T cells may come from the graft donor. Both conserved end residues are trimmed from each CDR3. Each record gives: CDR3 protein, D gene, V gene. A D gene is named only where the DNA matches it firmly.

CDR3aa: ASSRRGGTDTQY
d_gene: -
v_gene: TRBV7-2

CDR3aa: ASRLAGYNEQF
d_gene: TRBD2
v_gene: TRBV28

CDR3aa: ASSLTSGAGDTQY
d_gene: TRBD2
v_gene: TRBV3-1

CDR3aa: ASRERGGATNEKLF
d_gene: -
v_gene: TRBV2

CDR3aa: ASSDYSGQPQH
d_gene: -
v_gene: TRBV25-1

CDR3aa: ASRDQTVGRTEAF
d_gene: -
v_gene: TRBV6-1

CDR3aa: SARLAGNQPQH
d_gene: -
v_gene: TRBV20-1

CDR3aa: ASSQRTSWDNEQF
d_gene: TRBD2
v_gene: TRBV4-3

CDR3aa: ASSRKGNTIY
d_gene: -
v_gene: TRBV12-3/TRBV12-4

CDR3aa: ASSLEPNEKLF
d_gene: -
v_gene: TRBV28

CDR3aa: ASSLGGAFSNEQF
d_gene: TRBD2
v_gene: TRBV3-1

CDR3aa: ASSLLKGGSGQPQH
d_gene: -
v_gene: TRBV28

CDR3aa: ASSFSGAYEQY
d_gene: -
v_gene: TRBV12-3/TRBV12-4

CDR3aa: ASSQHSLAVESYEQY
d_gene: TRBD2
v_gene: TRBV4-2

CDR3aa: SATRGGFSYNEQF
d_gene: -
v_gene: TRBV20-1

CDR3aa: ASSLGTYTEAF
d_gene: -
v_gene: TRBV12-3/TRBV12-4

CDR3aa: ASSPKGWPQETQY
d_gene: -
v_gene: TRBV18

CDR3aa: ASIVDSMNTEAF
d_gene: -
v_gene: TRBV2

CDR3aa: ASSYPRGGRETQY
d_gene: TRBD2
v_gene: TRBV12-3/TRBV12-4

CDR3aa: SARPTRIYNEQF
d_gene: -
v_gene: TRBV20-1

CDR3aa: ASSYTPGQGLAEQF
d_gene: TRBD1
v_gene: TRBV5-1

CDR3aa: ASSPSAYEQY
d_gene: -
v_gene: TRBV3-1

CDR3aa: ASKLDRDRNQPQH
d_gene: TRBD1
v_gene: TRBV6-1

CDR3aa: ASSLYGEAF
d_gene: -
v_gene: TRBV7-9

CDR3aa: ASSVSSGMRNEQF
d_gene: TRBD2
v_gene: TRBV9

CDR3aa: ASSFPAGGPKEQF
d_gene: TRBD2
v_gene: TRBV12-3/TRBV12-4

CDR3aa: ASSLLRGYNSPLH
d_gene: -
v_gene: TRBV7-2

CDR3aa: ASSSGGYEQF
d_gene: -
v_gene: TRBV7-9

CDR3aa: ASSSIDRAKNYGYT
d_gene: TRBD1
v_gene: TRBV7-8

CDR3aa: ASSPLMGDEQY
d_gene: -
v_gene: TRBV28

CDR3aa: ASSLDNGQGSPFYEQY
d_gene: -
v_gene: TRBV11-2

CDR3aa: ASRLGAEAF
d_gene: -
v_gene: TRBV27

CDR3aa: ATSRARGIYNEQF
d_gene: -
v_gene: TRBV15

CDR3aa: ASGYSDRPLGDTQY
d_gene: -
v_gene: TRBV12-5

CDR3aa: ASSLPLGSYNEQF
d_gene: -
v_gene: TRBV4-1

CDR3aa: ASSHGRGEQY
d_gene: -
v_gene: TRBV12-3/TRBV12-4

CDR3aa: SLGPGNTEAF
d_gene: -
v_gene: TRBV20-1

CDR3aa: ASSLGQGMI
d_gene: TRBD1
v_gene: TRBV5-1

CDR3aa: TSSSPPGRPPREYYGYT
d_gene: -
v_gene: TRBV27

CDR3aa: SAGEDGYQETQY
d_gene: -
v_gene: TRBV20-1

CDR3aa: SARDIRQGEETQY
d_gene: TRBD1
v_gene: TRBV20-1

CDR3aa: ASTLFGGNTEAF
d_gene: -
v_gene: TRBV12-3/TRBV12-4

CDR3aa: ASSFGPSGSRKYPYNEQF
d_gene: -
v_gene: TRBV5-4

CDR3aa: ASGTERRTHNEQF
d_gene: -
v_gene: TRBV5-1

CDR3aa: SVGTGGSNQPQH
d_gene: TRBD1
v_gene: TRBV29-1

CDR3aa: ASSPWTGNTEAF
d_gene: TRBD1
v_gene: TRBV5-1

CDR3aa: ASSPKENYGYT
d_gene: -
v_gene: TRBV7-6

CDR3aa: ASSQDYGNQPQH
d_gene: -
v_gene: TRBV4-3

CDR3aa: ASSQGTVANQPQH
d_gene: -
v_gene: TRBV4-1

CDR3aa: ASSLEGGLQETQY
d_gene: -
v_gene: TRBV7-7

CDR3aa: ASSTAAYGYT
d_gene: -
v_gene: TRBV7-9

CDR3aa: ATSAPTAGLNTGELF
d_gene: TRBD2
v_gene: TRBV24-1

CDR3aa: ASSPQKNTEAF
d_gene: -
v_gene: TRBV7-9

CDR3aa: ASSLEGSNQPQH
d_gene: -
v_gene: TRBV5-1

CDR3aa: ASTLDRPEGNSPLH
d_gene: -
v_gene: TRBV11-2

CDR3aa: ASSETGGGSPLH
d_gene: TRBD1
v_gene: TRBV12-3/TRBV12-4

CDR3aa: ASSTGLRLDEQF
d_gene: -
v_gene: TRBV19

CDR3aa: SVDNSGANVLT
d_gene: -
v_gene: TRBV29-1

CDR3aa: ASSLQDWYNEQF
d_gene: -
v_gene: TRBV2